These T cell receptor beta chains were read from a single sample in a study of T cell responses to AZD1222 COVID-19 vaccine. Sequenced by immunoSEQ multiplex PCR; TCRdb stores in-frame clones only, minus some. The table records approximately 100,000 clones, about 90% of them present only once. The source material was peripheral blood, sampled on day 0 of AZD1222 vaccination. These receptors all stem from an adult in good health. Each CDR3 is given with its conserved first and last residue. The D gene is left open where the match is weak. Clone size is stated in some rows and not others, as once, few, many or a class when expanded.

cdr3_length	clone_size	j_call	v_call	d_call	cdr3_nt	cdr3_aa
13	NA	TRBJ2-5	TRBV7-9	NA	TGTGCCAGCAGCTTAGGAGGGGAAGAGACCCAGTACTTC	CASSLGGEETQYF
15	once	TRBJ1-1	TRBV11-2	NA	TGTGCCAGCAGCTGGACCACCCAGGTGAACACTGAAGCTTTCTTT	CASSWTTQVNTEAFF
16	NA	TRBJ1-2	TRBV2	TRBD1	TGTGCCAGCAGTGAAGCGGGGACAGAAGCCCTATATGGCTACACCTTC	CASSEAGTEALYGYTF
13	NA	TRBJ1-5	TRBV29-1	NA	TGCAGCGTTGCCAGGGGATTGGCTCAGCCCCAGCATTTT	CSVARGLAQPQHF
14	NA	TRBJ1-4	TRBV5-6	NA	TGTGCCAGCAGCTTGGGGGGGCTTAATGAAAAACTGTTTTTT	CASSLGGLNEKLFF
14	NA	TRBJ2-3	TRBV7-9	NA	TGTGCCAGCAGCTTATCTGGGGGGACAGATACGCAGTATTTT	CASSLSGGTDTQYF
20	NA	TRBJ1-1	TRBV4-3	TRBD1	TGCGCCAGCAGCCAAGTACTTTATGTGGGGGGGACGGACAGGGACACTGAAGCTTTCTTT	CASSQVLYVGGTDRDTEAFF
12	NA	TRBJ1-1	TRBV28	NA	TGTGCTATCCAGCTAAGGGGAACTGAAGCTTTCTTT	CAIQLRGTEAFF
17	NA	TRBJ1-6	TRBV7-8	NA	TGTGCCAGCAGCCTCCCGGGGCTAAGCTCCTATAATTCACCCCTCCACTTT	CASSLPGLSSYNSPLHF
13	NA	TRBJ1-1	TRBV28	NA	TGTGCCAGCATGAGGGATGCGAACACTGAAGCTTTCTTT	CASMRDANTEAFF
12	NA	TRBJ1-1	TRBV29-1	NA	TGCAGCGTTGCGAGGGAGAACACTGAAGCTTTCTTT	CSVARENTEAFF
16	NA	TRBJ2-3	TRBV4-1	TRBD1	TGCGCCAGCAGCCAAGCGGACAGGGGCATCACAGATACGCAGTATTTT	CASSQADRGITDTQYF
13	NA	TRBJ1-2	TRBV25-1	TRBD1	TGTGCCAGCAGTCGACAGGGCGACTATGGCTACACCTTC	CASSRQGDYGYTF
13	NA	TRBJ2-7	TRBV6-2/TRBV6-3	NA	TGTGCCAGCAACCCTACAGGGTTCCACGAGCAGTACTTC	CASNPTGFHEQYF
12	NA	TRBJ2-5	TRBV7-9	NA	TGTGCCAGCAGCTGGGGCGACGAGACCCAGTACTTC	CASSWGDETQYF
15	NA	TRBJ1-4	TRBV13	TRBD1	TGTGCCAGCAGCTTACCCGACAGGGAAGGGGAAAAACTGTTTTTT	CASSLPDREGEKLFF
12	NA	TRBJ2-5	TRBV30	NA	TGTGCCTGGAGCCTCCAAGGAGAGACCCAGTACTTC	CAWSLQGETQYF
11	NA	TRBJ1-1	TRBV11-2	NA	TGTGCCAGCAGCTTAGGCACTGAAGCTTTCTTT	CASSLGTEAFF
15	many	TRBJ1-4	TRBV11-2	NA	TGTGCCAGCAGCCCACAGGGTGGACTTGCGAGGGAACTGTTTTTT	CASSPQGGLARELFF
16	NA	TRBJ1-1	TRBV6-2/TRBV6-3	NA	TGTGCCAGCAGTTATCTTCCGGAAGCCGCGAACACTGAAGCTTTCTTT	CASSYLPEAANTEAFF
16	NA	TRBJ2-3	TRBV9	TRBD2	TGTGCCAGCAGCGTAAGACTAGCGGGAGAGGAAGATACGCAGTATTTT	CASSVRLAGEEDTQYF
16	NA	TRBJ1-5	TRBV7-2	NA	TGTGCCAGCAGCCCCCATGGGGCAGGGAAGGTTCAGCCCCAGCATTTT	CASSPHGAGKVQPQHF
12	NA	TRBJ2-7	TRBV27	NA	TGTGCCAGCAGCTCCGGGCACTACGAGCAGTACTTC	CASSSGHYEQYF
12	NA	TRBJ1-1	TRBV6-5	NA	TGTGCCGCCTCCCAGATGAACACTGAAGCTTTCTTT	CAASQMNTEAFF
16	NA	TRBJ1-2	TRBV19	NA	TGTGCCAGTAGTACTGGGACGGGAAACACAAACTATGGCTACACCTTC	CASSTGTGNTNYGYTF
14	NA	TRBJ2-7	TRBV5-4	NA	TGTGCCAGCAGCTCTCCAGACGGTAGCTACGAGCAGTACTTC	CASSSPDGSYEQYF
13	few	TRBJ1-2	TRBV5-4	NA	TGTGCCAGCAGCTTTTGGGGGGGCTATGGCTACACCTTC	CASSFWGGYGYTF
15	NA	TRBJ1-1	TRBV27	NA	TGTGCCAGCAGTCAGGGTGATTTCATGAACACTGAAGCTTTCTTT	CASSQGDFMNTEAFF
14	NA	TRBJ1-2	TRBV5-4	NA	TGTGCCAGCACCGAGACAGTGAAAGGGAATGGCTACACCTTC	CASTETVKGNGYTF
15	NA	TRBJ2-4	TRBV11-1	NA	TGTGCCAGCAGCCCCCCGGACAGAGCCAAAAACATTCAGTACTTC	CASSPPDRAKNIQYF
13	NA	TRBJ1-2	TRBV20-1	NA	TGCAGTGCTAGTCGGCAGGAGGGGTATGGCTACACCTTC	CSASRQEGYGYTF
12	few	TRBJ1-2	TRBV6-1	NA	TGTGCCAGCAGTGAAGACGGATATGGCTACACCTTC	CASSEDGYGYTF
14	NA	TRBJ2-7	TRBV6-5	NA	TGTGCCAGCAGTTACTCTTCTTCTTGGGGCGAGCAGTACTTC	CASSYSSSWGEQYF
15	few	TRBJ2-3	TRBV7-9	TRBD2	TGTGCCAGCAGCTTAGTAGCGGGAGGGGCAGATACGCAGTATTTT	CASSLVAGGADTQYF
13	NA	TRBJ2-7	TRBV19	NA	TGTGCCAGTACTTGGGGGAATGAGCGCGAGCAGTACTTC	CASTWGNEREQYF
17	NA	TRBJ2-2	TRBV12-5	NA	TGTGCTAGTGGTTTGGTACGATCCAGAAGGACCACCGGGGAGCTGTTTTTT	CASGLVRSRRTTGELFF
16	NA	TRBJ1-6	TRBV4-1	NA	TGCGCCAGCAGCCCCACAGGCGGCAGGGGTTATTCACCCCTCCACTTT	CASSPTGGRGYSPLHF
12	once	TRBJ2-1	TRBV6-8	NA	TGTGCCAGCAGTTGGCAGGACAATGAGCAGTTCTTC	CASSWQDNEQFF
15	NA	TRBJ1-2	TRBV21-1	NA	TGTGCCAGCATGCTTCGACAGGGACGGAACTATGGCTACACCTTC	CASMLRQGRNYGYTF
14	NA	TRBJ2-7	TRBV7-6	NA	TGTGCCAGCAGCTTAACGGAGGGCAACTACGAGCAGTACTTC	CASSLTEGNYEQYF
14	NA	TRBJ1-5	TRBV6-5	NA	TGTGCCAGCAGTTACTCAGGGAACAATCAGCCCCAGCATTTT	CASSYSGNNQPQHF
15	NA	TRBJ2-5	TRBV7-9	NA	TGTGCCAGCAGCTTTGTCGGTTTGCCCGGGGAGACCCAGTACTTC	CASSFVGLPGETQYF
17	NA	TRBJ2-7	TRBV9	NA	TGTGCCAGCAGCGTAGGGGTGGGCAGTGGTCGGTCCTACGAGCAGTACTTC	CASSVGVGSGRSYEQYF
15	NA	TRBJ1-5	TRBV6-1	TRBD1	TGTGCCAGCAGTGACGACAGGGGATCAGGACAGCCCCAGCATTTT	CASSDDRGSGQPQHF